These 4 T cell receptor beta chains were sequenced from one sample in a study of read filtering for tumor transcriptome and immune sequencing. This library used about 400 ng RNA and molecular barcoded adaptors spanning alpha/delta and beta/gamma chains. TCRdb reanalysed the reads using MiXCR and keeps one entry per CDR3 protein. Altogether about 58,000 distinct CDR3 sequences are present, 10% to 15% being singletons, with the ten largest covering 15% to 20%. Source material: a population of CD138-negative cells sorted from bone marrow. Receptors originate from a donor aged 40 or over with multiple myeloma.

This clonotype was observed many times. This chain uses TRBV30 with TRBJ2-2, with D unresolved. CDR1 and CDR2 (germline): GTSNPN, SVGIG (reference sequence). This CDR3 contains 13 residues. Trimming took 1 base from V and 2 from J, leaving 5 bases between them. The CDR3 loop reads CAWSGVNTGELFF. CDR3 in DNA: TGTGCCTGGAGTGGGGTTAACACCGGGGAGCTGTTTTTT.

This clonotype showed up many times. The rearrangement joins TRBV3-1 to TRBJ2-2; possibly TRBD2 for D (5 bases). The V end lost 4 bases, the J end lost 4 bases, and 10 bases lay between the germline ends. The CDR3 has 14 amino acids. CDR1 is LGHDT, CDR2 YNNKEL, per germline (reference sequence). The CDR3 region is CASSPGVGTGELFF. The CDR3, as DNA: TGTGCCAGCAGCCCCGGGGTTGGCACCGGGGAGCTGTTTTTT.

This clonotype was seen repeatedly, ten times or more. V usage is TRBV6-2 or TRBV6-3 and J usage is TRBJ2-3; 7 nucleotides agree with TRBD2. The CDR3 runs to 15 residues. Trimming removed 6 bases from V and 0 bases from J; junction bases left unmatched: 6. Germline V gene sequence: CDR1 MNHEY, CDR2 SVGEGT. The chain's CDR3 is CASRYLAVSTDTQYF. DNA of the CDR3: TGTGCCAGCAGGTATCTAGCGGTGAGCACAGATACGCAGTATTTT.

V is TRBV5-1 and J is TRBJ2-1; weak D call: TRBD1 (6 bases). Germline V gene lookup returns CDR1 SGHRS and CDR2 YFSETQ. This CDR3 is built from 15 residues. V lost 4 bases and J lost 0, with 11 bases in between. The CDR3 reads CASSVGTFSYNEQFF. CDR3 nucleotide sequence: TGCGCCAGCAGCGTAGGGACATTCTCCTACAATGAGCAGTTCTTC.